The 29 T cell receptor beta chains below were found in one sample sequenced in a study of shared clonotypes between healthy human individuals (dated by TCRdb to 2020 to 2021). Library prep was done by the immunoSEQ multiplex PCR assay. TCRdb took this table from immuneACCESS and kept in-frame rearrangements with V and J called. Such tables lack part of the clones; where checked against another copy, unresolved V genes explain under half of the gap, and the rest is unexplained. The sample data list some 1 million clones, and 65% to 80% of these were observed just once. In total, the top ten clones hold roughly 1.4% of the sample. Sequenced sample: memory CD4+ T cells sorted from blood. The meaning of the sample's cell subset or site label: CD45RA-negative fraction. The receptors shown here come from a young man in good health.

This chain connects TRBV25-1 to TRBJ2-1; 13 positions match TRBD2. The CDR3 consists of 14 residues. Germline assignment: CDR1 MGHDK and CDR2 SYGVNS. V dropped 10 bases and J dropped 6; count of bases not matched to a gene: 6. CDR3 amino acids: CAIGTSGAPNEQFF. DNA for the CDR3: TGTGCCATCGGGACTAGCGGGGCCCCCAATGAGCAGTTCTTC.

The V gene is TRBV5-1, the J gene TRBJ2-5, with 10 bases matching TRBD1. The CDR3 has 14 residues. Trimming removed 4 bases from V and 11 bases from J; junction bases left unmatched: 11. Germline CDR1 is SGHRS and CDR2 is YFSETQ. The DNA of the CDR3 is TGCGCCAGCAGCCCCGGGACAGGGGAATCAAAGCAGTACTTC. Its protein is CASSPGTGESKQYF.

This chain uses TRBV5-5 with TRBJ1-6; perhaps TRBD1 as D (5 bases). In germline, CDR1 is SGHKS, CDR2 YYEKEE (reference sequence). The CDR3 extends over 15 amino acids. The germline V and J ends were trimmed by 0 bases and 7 bases, with 11 bases remaining between them. In DNA form, the CDR3 reads TGTGCCAGCAGCTTGGCCGGGGCTGGCAATTCACCCCTCCACTTT. It yields the protein CASSLAGAGNSPLHF. The full variable domain, completed using reference TRBV5-5 and TRBJ1-6, is DAGVTQSPTHLIKTRGQQVTLRCSPISGHKSVSWYQQVLGQGPQFIFQYYEKEERGRGNFPDRFSARQFPNYSSELNVNALLLGDSALYLCASSLAGAGNSPLHFGNGTRLTVT.

The chain is built from TRBV7-2 and TRBJ2-5; 7 bases line up with TRBD1. Germline V gene data show CDR1 as SGHTA and CDR2 as FQGNSA. The CDR3 consists of 14 residues. Trimming took 5 bases from V and 6 from J; bases not matched to a gene: 9. DNA for the CDR3: TGTGCCAGCAGCCTAGACGTGACAGGGAAGACCCAGTACTTC. It translates to CASSLDVTGKTQYF.

This sequence joins TRBV28 and TRBJ1-2; a possible D gene is TRBD1 (6 bases). Germline CDR1 reads MDHEN; CDR2 reads SYDVKM. The CDR3 extends over 13 amino acids. V was trimmed by 6 bases and J by 6 bases, leaving 14 bases between them. The DNA for the CDR3 is TGTGCCAGCAGCGGCGGGGGCTACGATGGCTACACCTTC. This codes for CASSGGGYDGYTF.

The rearrangement uses TRBV18 and TRBJ2-6; D is uncertain. V dropped 1 base and J dropped 4 bases, with 17 bases sitting between them. The length of the CDR3 is 18 residues. The V gene's germline CDR1 is KGHSH and CDR2 LQKENI. The CDR3: CASSPQLGTTPGANVLTF. Written as DNA, the CDR3 is TGTGCCAGCTCACCACAGCTAGGAACCACCCCCGGGGCCAACGTCCTGACTTTC.

The rearrangement links TRBV7-9 to TRBJ1-2; 9 nucleotides match TRBD1. CDR1 and CDR2 (germline): SEHNR, FQNEAQ (reference sequence). J gave up 3 bases and V 3 bases, and 5 bases lay outside the gene matches. CDR3 length: 15 residues. The CDR3 DNA reads as TGTGCCAGCAGCTTGAACAGGGGGCGCGACTATGGCTACACCTTC. Protein sequence: CASSLNRGRDYGYTF.

The chain uses TRBV29-1 and TRBJ2-2, with D possibly being TRBD2 (5 bases). V was cut by 4 bases and J by 2 bases, with 14 bases left in between. The length of the CDR3 is 15 residues. CDR1 is SQVTM and CDR2 is ANQGSEA in the germline V gene. The DNA of the CDR3 is TGCAGCGTTGTGCATGGACTCGGCAACACCGGGGAGCTGTTTTTT. This sequence encodes CSVVHGLGNTGELFF.

This rearrangement joins TRBV28 to TRBJ1-4, with 8 nucleotides matching TRBD1. This CDR3 is 14 amino acids long. Per the germline V gene, CDR1 is MDHEN and CDR2 is SYDVKM. V trimming: 5 bases; J trimming: 2 bases; junction bases outside the gene matches: 1. The CDR3 protein is CASSPGGTNEKLFF. The CDR3 nucleotides read TGTGCCAGCAGTCCAGGGGGCACTAATGAAAAACTGTTTTTT.

As to this clone: The same CDR3 is also encoded by other DNA sequences in this sample. The genes are TRBV6-6 and TRBJ2-7; 11 bases agree with TRBD1. CDR3 length: 15 residues. The germline V gene encodes CDR1 MNHNY and CDR2 SVGAGI (reference sequence). Unmatched junction bases numbered 5, after V lost 5 bases and J lost 2 bases. As DNA, the CDR3 is TGTGCCAGCAGTGAGCCGGGACAGGGGGCCTACGAGCAGTACTTC. It codes for CASSEPGQGAYEQYF.

The chain uses TRBV5-1 and TRBJ2-5; 11 bases line up with TRBD2. Germline CDR1 reads SGHRS; CDR2 reads YFSETQ. CDR3 size: 15 residues. Trimming took 4 bases from V and 1 from J; bases not matched to a gene: 3. CDR3: CASSLTSGIQETQYF. Written as DNA, the CDR3 is TGCGCCAGCAGCCTGACTAGCGGGATCCAAGAGACCCAGTACTTC.

The chain carries TRBV11-3 and TRBJ2-5; D is perhaps TRBD2 (5 bases). Trimming removed 1 base from V and 1 base from J, with 10 bases in between. This CDR3 is 15 amino acids long. Per the germline V gene, CDR1 is SGHNT and CDR2 is YENEEA. The CDR3 region is CASSLGGEGQETQYF. CDR3 coding DNA: TGTGCCAGCAGCTTAGGGGGTGAGGGCCAAGAGACCCAGTACTTC.

The J gene is TRBJ2-7, the V gene TRBV18, with 7 bases aligning to TRBD2. The germline gives CDR1 KGHSH, CDR2 LQKENI. The CDR3 extends over 12 amino acids. Germline trimming cut 5 bases from V and 4 bases from J; bases unmatched to any gene: 2. The DNA for the CDR3 is TGTGCCAGCTCAAGGACTAGGTACGAGCAGTACTTC. Its protein is CASSRTRYEQYF.

V is TRBV6-5 and J is TRBJ2-1; 8 nucleotides line up with TRBD2. V shed 4 bases, J shed 3 bases, and the junction held 8 bases outside the gene matches. The V gene's germline CDR1 is MNHEY and CDR2 SVGAGI. The CDR3 runs 16 residues. The CDR3 coding sequence is TGTGCCAGCAGTTCCCAGGTCAGCGGGGGCTACAATGAGCAGTTCTTC. Translation: CASSSQVSGGYNEQFF.

The V and J genes are TRBV7-2 and TRBJ2-7; D unclear. Germline loops: CDR1 SGHTA, CDR2 FQGNSA. There are 13 residues in the CDR3. The V gene lost 1 base and the J gene lost 7 bases, with 11 bases spanning the gap. The DNA for the CDR3 is TGTGCCAGCAGCTTAGAACCGTCCAGAGAGCAGTACTTC. As protein: CASSLEPSREQYF.

This chain links TRBV19 with TRBJ1-5, with D unclear. Looked up from germline, CDR1 is LNHDA and CDR2 is SQIVND (reference sequence). This CDR3 has 19 residues. Trimming pared 3 bases from V and 0 bases from J, leaving 21 bases between. The CDR3 loop reads CASSINIVDFAFSNQPQHF. Written as DNA, the CDR3 is TGTGCCAGTAGTATTAACATCGTCGATTTTGCTTTTAGCAATCAGCCCCAGCATTTT.

The CDR3 DNA reads as TGTGCCAGCGGGAAAGAGTACGAGCAGTACTTC. Amino acid sequence: CASGKEYEQYF. The chain employs TRBV2 and TRBJ2-7; D unresolved. The germline gives CDR1 SNHLY, CDR2 FYNNEI. The germline V and J ends were trimmed by 8 bases and 4 bases, with 9 bases remaining between them. This CDR3 is 11 amino acids long.

This chain links TRBV5-6 with TRBJ1-4; D gene unclear. This CDR3 spans 16 amino acids. The V and J ends lost 0 bases and 0 bases respectively, with 9 bases between them. Germline CDR1 reads SGHDT; CDR2 reads YYEEEE. The CDR3 DNA reads TGTGCCAGCAGCTTGGCCCTGGCAGCAACTAATGAAAAACTGTTTTTT. It is translated as CASSLALAATNEKLFF.

The chain is built from TRBV9 and TRBJ2-1; TRBD2 agrees at 9 bases. The CDR3 contains 15 residues. CDR1 is SGDLS and CDR2 is YYNGEE in the germline V gene. Trimming at V came to 3 bases and at J to 3 bases, leaving 4 bases not matched to a gene. The CDR3 here is CASSAIAGDYNEQFF. CDR3 nucleotide sequence: TGTGCCAGCAGCGCAATAGCGGGGGACTACAATGAGCAGTTCTTC.

The rearrangement uses TRBV10-3 and TRBJ2-2; D remains unclear. Germline loops: CDR1 ENHRY, CDR2 SYGVKD. This CDR3 is built from 14 residues. Trimming shortened V by 4 bases and J by 2 bases, and 8 bases separated the two germline ends. CDR3 in DNA: TGTGCCATCAGTGGGGAAATTAACACCGGGGAGCTGTTTTTT. Protein sequence: CAISGEINTGELFF.

V is TRBV5-4 and J is TRBJ2-7, with 10 bases matching TRBD1. Germline CDR1 is SGHNT and CDR2 is YYREEE (reference sequence). The junction had 9 bases not matched to a gene; V was cut back by 0 bases and J by 6 bases. The CDR3 spans 16 residues. The CDR3 coding sequence is TGTGCCAGCAGCTTGGCCGGATTTGGGACAGGGGCCGAGCAGTACTTC. Its protein is CASSLAGFGTGAEQYF.

This sequence joins TRBV11-2 and TRBJ2-7; 9 bases map to TRBD1. This CDR3 is built from 15 residues. Per germline, CDR1 SGHAT and CDR2 FQNNGV. Losses at the gene ends were 1 base for V and 3 bases for J; bases not matched to a gene: 4. CDR3 coding DNA: TGTGCCAGCAGCTTAGTCCCGGACAGGGGCTACGAGCAGTACTTC. It is translated as CASSLVPDRGYEQYF. Variable domain in full (rest from reference TRBV11-2 and TRBJ2-7): EAGVAQSPRYKIIEKRQSVAFWCNPISGHATLYWYQQILGQGPKLLIQFQNNGVVDDSQLPKDRFSAERLKGVDSTLKIQPAKLEDSAVYLCASSLVPDRGYEQYFGPGTRLTVT.

This chain connects TRBV6-5 to TRBJ1-6, with 7 nucleotides matching TRBD1. Per germline, CDR1 MNHEY and CDR2 SVGAGI. The ends lost 6 bases at V and 9 bases at J; junction bases unmatched: 8. The CDR3 spans 14 residues. CDR3 loop: CASRKGTVGSPLHF. The CDR3 DNA reads as TGTGCCAGCAGGAAAGGGACAGTAGGTTCACCCCTCCACTTT.

Only a few counts were recorded for this clone. The chain joins TRBV9 to TRBJ1-6; no clear D gene. V lost 7 bases and J lost 0, with 11 bases in between. Per germline, CDR1 SGDLS and CDR2 YYNGEE. CDR3 size: 15 residues. The CDR3 reads CASGIAGSYNSPLHF. In DNA, the CDR3 is TGTGCCAGCGGCATTGCCGGCTCCTATAATTCACCCCTCCACTTT.

The V call is TRBV5-1, the J call TRBJ2-3; 8 nucleotides align to TRBD2. Per germline, CDR1 SGHRS and CDR2 YFSETQ. After removal of 0 bases from V and 2 bases from J, the junction contained 8 bases not matched to a gene. This CDR3 comprises 17 residues. CDR3 protein: CASSLELTSGSTDTQYF. CDR3 DNA sequence: TGCGCCAGCAGCTTGGAACTAACTAGCGGATCCACAGATACGCAGTATTTT.

This clone has more than one count but fewer than ten. V gene TRBV5-5 combines with J gene TRBJ2-7; perhaps D is TRBD1 or TRBD2 (6 bases each). The CDR3 has 14 amino acids. The V and J ends lost 4 bases and 6 bases respectively, with 17 bases between them. In germline, CDR1 is SGHKS, CDR2 YYEKEE (reference sequence). CDR3 residues: CASSRQRGAGEQYF. For the CDR3, the DNA is TGTGCCAGCAGCCGTCAGAGGGGGGCTGGCGAGCAGTACTTC.

The chain recombines TRBV6-1 with TRBJ1-6; no firm D call. The V gene's germline CDR1 is MNHNS and CDR2 SASEGT. CDR3 length: 13 residues. Between the trimmed V and J ends, which lost 6 bases and 7 bases, there was a span of 10 bases. The CDR3 loop is CASSPTWNSPLHF. For the CDR3, the DNA is TGTGCCAGCAGCCCCACATGGAATTCACCCCTCCACTTT.

With regard to this clone: This same CDR3 is encoded by further DNA sequences in the sample. The J gene is TRBJ1-3, the V gene TRBV7-2, with D uncertain. This CDR3 region has 16 residues. Trimming shortened V by 4 bases and J by 1 base, and 14 bases separated the two germline ends. Germline V lookup: CDR1 SGHTA, CDR2 FQGNSA. The DNA of the CDR3 is TGTGCCAGCAGCTCCCGCCCCGGGAGGTCTGGAAACACCATATATTTT. Protein sequence: CASSSRPGRSGNTIYF.

The V and J genes are TRBV5-4 and TRBJ2-7; 8 bases are a match to TRBD2. This CDR3 region has 14 residues. The germline V gene encodes CDR1 SGHNT and CDR2 YYREEE (reference sequence). J lost 0 bases, V lost 2 bases, and 1 base had no gene match. CDR3 DNA: TGTGCCAGCAGCTTTAGCGGGAACTCCTACGAGCAGTACTTC. It encodes CASSFSGNSYEQYF.